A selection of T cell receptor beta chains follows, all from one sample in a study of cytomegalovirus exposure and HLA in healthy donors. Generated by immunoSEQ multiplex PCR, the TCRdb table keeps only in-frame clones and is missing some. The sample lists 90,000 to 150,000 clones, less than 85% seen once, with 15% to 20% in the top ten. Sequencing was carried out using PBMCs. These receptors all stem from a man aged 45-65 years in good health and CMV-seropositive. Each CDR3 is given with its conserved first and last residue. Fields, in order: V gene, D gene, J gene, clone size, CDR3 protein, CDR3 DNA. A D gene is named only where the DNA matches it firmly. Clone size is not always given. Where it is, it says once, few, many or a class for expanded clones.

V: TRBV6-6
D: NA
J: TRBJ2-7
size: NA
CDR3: CASSSSSYEQYF
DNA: TGTGCCAGCAGTTCCAGTTCCTACGAGCAGTACTTC

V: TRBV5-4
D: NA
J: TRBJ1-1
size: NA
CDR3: CASSWEDTEAFF
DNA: TGTGCCAGCAGCTGGGAGGACACTGAAGCTTTCTTT

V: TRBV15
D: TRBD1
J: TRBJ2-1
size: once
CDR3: CATSRPKTGGLVDEQFF
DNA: TGTGCCACCAGCAGACCCAAGACAGGGGGCCTGGTCGATGAGCAGTTCTTC

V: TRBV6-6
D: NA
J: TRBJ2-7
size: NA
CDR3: CASSLLSGVEQYF
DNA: TGTGCCAGCAGTTTACTCTCAGGGGTCGAGCAGTACTTC

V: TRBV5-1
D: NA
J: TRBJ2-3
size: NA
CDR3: CASSPYPGGGTDTQYF
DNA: TGCGCCAGCAGCCCCTACCCTGGGGGCGGCACAGATACGCAGTATTTT

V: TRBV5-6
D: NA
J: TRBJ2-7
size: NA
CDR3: CASTYKGGGYYEQYF
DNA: TGTGCCAGCACCTACAAGGGGGGGGGATACTACGAGCAGTACTTC

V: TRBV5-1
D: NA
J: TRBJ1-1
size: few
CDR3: CASSLGGVNTEAFF
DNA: TGCGCCAGCTCCCTGGGGGGAGTGAACACTGAAGCTTTCTTT

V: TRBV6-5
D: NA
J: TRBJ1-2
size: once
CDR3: CASSYGGGNYGYTF
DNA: TGTGCCAGCAGTTACGGGGGAGGGAACTATGGCTACACCTTC

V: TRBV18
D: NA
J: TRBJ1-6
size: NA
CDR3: CASSPGGPDNSPLHF
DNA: TGTGCCAGCTCACCCGGAGGACCAGATAATTCACCCCTCCACTTT

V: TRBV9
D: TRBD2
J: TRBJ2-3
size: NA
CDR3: CASSARLAGGLMDTQYF
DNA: TGTGCCAGCAGCGCCCGACTAGCGGGGGGACTAATGGATACGCAGTATTTT

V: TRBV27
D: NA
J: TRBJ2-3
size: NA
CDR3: CASSPPTDTQYF
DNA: TGTGCCAGCAGTCCCCCGACAGATACGCAGTATTTT

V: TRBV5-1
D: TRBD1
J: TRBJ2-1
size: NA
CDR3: CASRLTGTGSNEQFF
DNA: TGCGCCAGCAGGCTTACCGGGACAGGGTCCAATGAGCAGTTCTTC

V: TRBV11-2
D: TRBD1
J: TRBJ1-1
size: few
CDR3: CATTGGWGNTEAFF
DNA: TGTGCCACAACAGGGGGATGGGGGAACACTGAAGCTTTCTTT

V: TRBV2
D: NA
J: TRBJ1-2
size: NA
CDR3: CVFREVGGYTF
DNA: TGTGTGTTCAGGGAAGTGGGGGGCTACACCTTC

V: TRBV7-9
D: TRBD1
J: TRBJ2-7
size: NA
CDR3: CASSYDRVFDEQYF
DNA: TGTGCCAGCAGCTACGACAGGGTTTTCGACGAGCAGTACTTC

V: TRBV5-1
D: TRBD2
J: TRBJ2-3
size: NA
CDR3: CASSLTSGPSTDTQYF
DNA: TGCGCCAGCAGCCTCACTAGCGGGCCTAGCACAGATACGCAGTATTTT